Listed below are T cell receptor beta chains from one sample, sequenced in a study of T cells after yellow fever vaccination. One entry per CDR3 protein, called by TCRdb with MiXCR from the 5' RACE reads. This repertoire shows more than 450,000 distinct CDR3 sequences, just over 20% found once; its top ten account for roughly 16%. The sequencing used PBMCs, collected roughly 20 days after the first yellow fever vaccination. These TCRs come from a man aged 18 to 29 who received the YFV17D yellow fever vaccine. CDR3s include the opening cysteine and the closing phenylalanine or tryptophan. Fields, in order: J gene, clone size, D gene, V gene, CDR3 protein, CDR3 DNA. A D gene is named only where the DNA matches it firmly. The size of a clone is reported for some rows only, either as once, few or many, or as a class for expanded clones.

TRBJ2-1,-,-,TRBV4-3,CASSQWDAGEQFF,TGCGCCAGCAGCCAATGGGACGCCGGTGAGCAGTTCTTC
TRBJ1-5,-,-,TRBV5-6,CASSLDGKQPQHF,TGTGCCAGCAGCTTGGATGGGAAGCAGCCCCAGCATTTT
TRBJ2-5,-,TRBD1,TRBV29-1,CSGKTGAAETQYF,TGCAGCGGAAAGACAGGGGCGGCAGAGACCCAGTACTTC
TRBJ2-5,few,TRBD2,TRBV7-2,CASRMVGLAGETQYF,TGTGCCAGCAGGATGGTCGGACTAGCGGGGGAGACCCAGTACTTC
TRBJ1-1,-,-,TRBV7-3,CASRQPPNTEAFF,TGTGCCAGCAGACAACCACCTAACACTGAAGCTTTCTTT
TRBJ1-1,-,-,TRBV20-1,CSPGKGMNTEAFF,TGCAGCCCCGGGAAGGGGATGAACACTGAAGCTTTCTTT
TRBJ2-3,few,-,TRBV10-3,CAILGQSTDTQYF,TGTGCCATCTTAGGACAGAGCACAGATACGCAGTATTTT
TRBJ2-3,many,TRBD2,TRBV5-1,CASRLAGGADTQYF,TGCGCCAGCAGACTAGCGGGGGGCGCAGATACGCAGTATTTT
TRBJ2-1,-,TRBD2,TRBV20-1,CSARWGAGGSNEQFF,TGCAGTGCTAGATGGGGAGCGGGGGGGTCCAATGAGCAGTTCTTC
TRBJ1-5,few,-,TRBV6-2/TRBV6-3,CASSPGGPLGQPQHF,TGTGCCAGCAGCCCGGGGGGACCCCTGGGGCAGCCCCAGCATTTT
TRBJ2-5,once,TRBD1,TRBV20-1,CSARPGQGEGETQYF,TGCAGTGCTAGGCCGGGACAGGGAGAGGGAGAGACCCAGTACTTC
TRBJ2-1,-,TRBD1,TRBV3-1,CASSQAGQGTAEQFF,TGTGCCAGCAGCCAAGCCGGACAGGGGACTGCTGAGCAGTTCTTC
TRBJ2-2,-,-,TRBV4-3,CASSPLGEGTGELFF,TGCGCCAGCAGCCCCTTAGGAGAGGGGACCGGGGAGCTGTTTTTT
TRBJ1-1,few,TRBD1,TRBV29-1,CSAVEGAGNTEAFF,TGCAGCGCCGTGGAGGGGGCGGGGAACACTGAAGCTTTCTTT
TRBJ2-3,-,-,TRBV6-6,CASRDSNADTQYF,TGTGCCAGCAGGGACTCCAACGCAGATACGCAGTATTTT
TRBJ1-6,few,-,TRBV5-1,CASRWGTDSPLHF,TGCGCCAGCCGGTGGGGCACTGATTCACCCCTCCACTTT
TRBJ2-1,few,TRBD2,TRBV29-1,CSGTSGGGEQFF,TGCAGCGGCACTAGCGGGGGCGGTGAGCAGTTCTTC
TRBJ2-1,-,TRBD2,TRBV20-1,CSARDIQRGYNEQFF,TGCAGTGCTAGAGATATCCAGCGGGGGTACAATGAGCAGTTCTTC
TRBJ1-2,-,TRBD1,TRBV3-1,CASSPSGTGKNGYTF,TGTGCCAGCAGCCCCTCCGGGACAGGGAAAAACGGCTACACCTTC
TRBJ1-2,few,-,TRBV27,CASSFRQREGYTF,TGTGCCAGCAGTTTTCGACAGAGGGAAGGCTACACCTTC
TRBJ2-2,few,-,TRBV9,CASSVAGTGELFF,TGTGCCAGCAGCGTAGCAGGGACCGGGGAGCTGTTTTTT
TRBJ1-1,-,-,TRBV20-1,CSAKGGRTEAFF,TGCAGTGCTAAAGGGGGTCGTACTGAAGCTTTCTTT
TRBJ2-1,few,TRBD2,TRBV12-3/TRBV12-4,CASKERGGGNEQFF,TGTGCCAGCAAAGAGCGGGGGGGCGGGAATGAGCAGTTCTTC
TRBJ1-4,few,-,TRBV5-1,CASSLDKKPNEKLFF,TGCGCCAGCAGCTTGGATAAAAAACCTAATGAAAAACTGTTTTTT
TRBJ2-2,-,-,TRBV29-1,CSAGRRNTGELFF,TGCAGCGCCGGACGACGTAACACCGGGGAGCTGTTTTTT
TRBJ1-1,few,-,TRBV15,CATSRVTENTEAFF,TGTGCCACCAGCAGAGTCACAGAGAACACTGAAGCTTTCTTT
TRBJ2-3,-,TRBD2,TRBV6-5,CASSYTPGLSVDTQYF,TGTGCCAGCAGTTACACACCGGGACTATCGGTAGATACGCAGTATTTT
TRBJ1-4,many,-,TRBV19,CASSIVGATNEKLFF,TGTGCCAGTAGTATAGTCGGAGCCACTAATGAAAAACTGTTTTTT
TRBJ2-5,-,TRBD2,TRBV29-1,CSALAVQETQYF,TGCAGCGCCCTAGCGGTGCAAGAGACCCAGTACTTC
TRBJ1-2,-,TRBD1,TRBV10-3,CATRVHENRGGGYTF,TGTGCCACCCGGGTCCATGAGAACAGGGGCGGTGGCTACACCTTC
TRBJ2-5,few,-,TRBV30,CAWSYRAQETQYF,TGTGCCTGGTCCTACAGGGCCCAAGAGACCCAGTACTTC
TRBJ2-5,few,TRBD1,TRBV5-1,CASSSLGTGGETQYF,TGCGCCAGCAGCTCGCTTGGGACAGGGGGAGAGACCCAGTACTTC
TRBJ2-3,-,-,TRBV2,CASSEGGNTQYF,TGTGCCAGCAGTGAAGGGGGGAATACGCAGTATTTT
TRBJ2-2,few,-,TRBV9,CASGTGSGELFF,TGTGCCAGCGGCACGGGTTCCGGGGAGCTGTTTTTT
TRBJ2-7,few,TRBD2,TRBV6-1,CATAKLAGEYEQYF,TGTGCCACCGCAAAGCTAGCGGGGGAATACGAGCAGTACTTC
TRBJ2-3,few,-,TRBV7-2,CASSLVGTPHLGDTQYF,TGTGCCAGCAGCTTAGTTGGGACACCACACCTCGGGGATACGCAGTATTTT
TRBJ2-1,-,TRBD2,TRBV7-9,CASSSTSGGYNYNEQFF,TGTGCCAGCAGCTCGACTAGCGGGGGGTACAATTACAATGAGCAGTTCTTC
TRBJ1-1,few,-,TRBV5-1,CASSYRAGGTEAFF,TGCGCCAGCAGCTACAGGGCTGGAGGGACTGAAGCTTTCTTT
TRBJ2-1,many,TRBD2,TRBV7-2,CASSLVAGGPDEQFF,TGTGCCAGCAGCTTAGTGGCGGGGGGGCCCGATGAGCAGTTCTTC
TRBJ1-5,-,TRBD1,TRBV27,CASSSSTGANQPQHF,TGTGCCAGCAGTTCGTCGACAGGGGCGAATCAGCCCCAGCATTTT
TRBJ2-6,-,-,TRBV10-3,CAITERFSSGANVLTF,TGTGCCATCACGGAACGGTTCAGCTCTGGGGCCAACGTCCTGACTTTC
TRBJ1-6,few,-,TRBV3-1,CASSQGVPGALRILHF,TGTGCCAGCAGCCAAGGCGTCCCCGGGGCCTTACGGATCCTCCACTTT
TRBJ2-5,few,-,TRBV6-5,CASSYRLGSETQYF,TGTGCCAGCAGTTACCGACTGGGGAGTGAGACCCAGTACTTC
TRBJ2-3,few,-,TRBV9,CASSVEVGGPGSDTQYF,TGTGCCAGCAGCGTAGAGGTGGGGGGGCCAGGTTCCGATACGCAGTATTTT
TRBJ2-7,many,-,TRBV4-1,CASSQEDTEGFYEQYF,TGCGCCAGCAGCCAGGAGGACACGGAGGGGTTCTACGAGCAGTACTTC
TRBJ2-1,-,TRBD1,TRBV11-2,CASSLDQAGTGVGNEQFF,TGTGCCAGCAGCTTAGATCAAGCCGGGACAGGGGTGGGCAATGAGCAGTTCTTC
TRBJ1-5,many,TRBD1,TRBV12-3/TRBV12-4,CASRIGTASNQPQHF,TGTGCCAGCAGGATCGGGACAGCCAGCAATCAGCCCCAGCATTTT
TRBJ1-4,-,-,TRBV25-1,CASSTATNEKLFF,TGTGCCAGCAGTACAGCAACTAATGAAAAACTGTTTTTT
TRBJ2-4,few,-,TRBV24-1,CATSGAGFNIQYF,TGTGCCACCAGTGGGGCGGGGTTCAACATTCAGTACTTC
TRBJ2-5,-,-,TRBV27,CASSYFQGYQETQYF,TGTGCCAGCAGTTATTTTCAGGGGTACCAAGAGACCCAGTACTTC
TRBJ2-3,-,-,TRBV30,CAWTQGNTDTQYF,TGTGCCTGGACGCAAGGAAACACAGATACGCAGTATTTT